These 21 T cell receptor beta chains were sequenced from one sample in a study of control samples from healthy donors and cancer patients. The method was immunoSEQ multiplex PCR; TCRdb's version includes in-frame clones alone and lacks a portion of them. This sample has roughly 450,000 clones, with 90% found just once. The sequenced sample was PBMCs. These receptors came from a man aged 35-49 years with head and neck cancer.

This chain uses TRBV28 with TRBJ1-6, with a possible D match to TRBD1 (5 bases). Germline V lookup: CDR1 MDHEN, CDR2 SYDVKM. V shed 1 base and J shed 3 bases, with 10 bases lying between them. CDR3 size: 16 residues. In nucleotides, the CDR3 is TGTGCCAGCAGTTTATCCGGGGCCCTCTATAATTCACCCCTCCACTTT. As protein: CASSLSGALYNSPLHF.

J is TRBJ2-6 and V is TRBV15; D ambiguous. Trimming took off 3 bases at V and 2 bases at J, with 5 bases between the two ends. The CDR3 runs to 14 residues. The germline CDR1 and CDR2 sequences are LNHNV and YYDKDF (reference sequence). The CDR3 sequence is CATSSRAGANVLTF. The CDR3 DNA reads TGTGCCACCAGCAGCCGGGCTGGGGCCAACGTCCTGACTTTC.

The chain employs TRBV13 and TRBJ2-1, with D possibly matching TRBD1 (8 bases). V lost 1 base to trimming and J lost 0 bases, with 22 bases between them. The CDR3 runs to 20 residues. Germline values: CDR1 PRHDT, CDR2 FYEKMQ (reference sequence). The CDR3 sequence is CASSLDYRGGDRSSYNEQFF. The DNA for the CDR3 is TGTGCCAGCAGCTTAGATTACAGGGGGGGCGACCGCAGCTCCTACAATGAGCAGTTCTTC.

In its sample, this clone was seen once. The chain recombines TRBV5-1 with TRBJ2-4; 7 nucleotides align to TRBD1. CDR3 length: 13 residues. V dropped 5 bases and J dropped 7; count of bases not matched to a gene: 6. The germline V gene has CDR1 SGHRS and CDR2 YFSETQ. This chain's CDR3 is CASRPGTENIQYF. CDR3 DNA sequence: TGCGCCAGCAGGCCCGGGACAGAGAACATTCAGTACTTC.

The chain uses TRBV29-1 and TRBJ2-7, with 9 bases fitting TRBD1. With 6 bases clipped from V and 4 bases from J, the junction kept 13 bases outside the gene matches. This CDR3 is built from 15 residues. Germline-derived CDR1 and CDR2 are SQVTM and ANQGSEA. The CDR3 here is CSVLSPGQGRYEQYF. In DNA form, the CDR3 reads TGCAGCGTCCTATCCCCGGGACAGGGAAGGTACGAGCAGTACTTC.

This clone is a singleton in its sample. This chain's CDR3 is CASRVKTGSGSPLHF. Here the CDR3 DNA reads TGTGCCAGCAGGGTAAAGACAGGGTCTGGATCACCCCTCCACTTT. The V call is TRBV2, the J call TRBJ1-6; 7 bases match TRBD1. CDR1 SNHLY and CDR2 FYNNEI come from the germline V gene. This CDR3 has 15 amino acids. Trimming at V came to 6 bases and at J to 10 bases, leaving 12 bases not matched to a gene.

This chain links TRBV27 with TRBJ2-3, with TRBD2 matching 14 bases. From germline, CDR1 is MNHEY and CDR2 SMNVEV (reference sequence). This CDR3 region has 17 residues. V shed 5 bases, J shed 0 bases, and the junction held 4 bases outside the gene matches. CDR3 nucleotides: TGTGCCAGCAGTGGACTAGCGGGGGGTTCTAGCACAGATACGCAGTATTTT. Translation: CASSGLAGGSSTDTQYF.

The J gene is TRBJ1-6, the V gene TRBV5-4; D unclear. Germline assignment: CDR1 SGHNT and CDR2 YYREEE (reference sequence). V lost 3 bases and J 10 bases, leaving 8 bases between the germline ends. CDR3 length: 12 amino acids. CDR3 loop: CASSSLGSPLHF. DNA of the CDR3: TGTGCCAGCAGCTCCCTCGGATCACCCCTCCACTTT.

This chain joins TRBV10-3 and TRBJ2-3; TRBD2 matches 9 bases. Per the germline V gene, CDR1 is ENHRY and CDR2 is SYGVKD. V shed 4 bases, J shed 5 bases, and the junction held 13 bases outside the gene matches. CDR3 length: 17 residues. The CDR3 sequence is CAISAKSSGVPQDTQYF. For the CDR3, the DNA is TGTGCCATCAGTGCTAAGTCTAGCGGGGTACCACAAGATACGCAGTATTTT.

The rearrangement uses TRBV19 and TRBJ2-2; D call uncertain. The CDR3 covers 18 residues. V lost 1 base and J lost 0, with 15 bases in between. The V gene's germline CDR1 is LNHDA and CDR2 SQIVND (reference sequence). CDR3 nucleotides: TGTGCCAGTAGTATAGGCCCACGATGGGCCGCGAACACCGGGGAGCTGTTTTTT. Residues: CASSIGPRWAANTGELFF.

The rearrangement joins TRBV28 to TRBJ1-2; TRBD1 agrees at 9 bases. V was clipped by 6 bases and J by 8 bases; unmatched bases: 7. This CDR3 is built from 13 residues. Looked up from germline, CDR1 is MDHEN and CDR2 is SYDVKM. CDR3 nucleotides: TGTGCCAGCAGAACCGGGACAGGGTACGGCTACACCTTC. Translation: CASRTGTGYGYTF.

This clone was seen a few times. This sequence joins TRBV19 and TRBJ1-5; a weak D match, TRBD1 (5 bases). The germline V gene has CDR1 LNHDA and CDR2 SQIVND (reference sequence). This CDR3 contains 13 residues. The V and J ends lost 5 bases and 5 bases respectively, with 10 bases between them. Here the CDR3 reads CASSVGGDQPQHF. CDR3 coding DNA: TGTGCCAGTAGTGTCGGGGGTGATCAGCCCCAGCATTTT.

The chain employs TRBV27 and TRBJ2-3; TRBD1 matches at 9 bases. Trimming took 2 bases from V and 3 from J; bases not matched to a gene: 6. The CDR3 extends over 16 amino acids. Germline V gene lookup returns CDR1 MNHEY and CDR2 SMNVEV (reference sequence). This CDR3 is CASSLIPGQGTDTQYF. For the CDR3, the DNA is TGTGCCAGCAGTTTAATCCCGGGACAGGGTACAGATACGCAGTATTTT.

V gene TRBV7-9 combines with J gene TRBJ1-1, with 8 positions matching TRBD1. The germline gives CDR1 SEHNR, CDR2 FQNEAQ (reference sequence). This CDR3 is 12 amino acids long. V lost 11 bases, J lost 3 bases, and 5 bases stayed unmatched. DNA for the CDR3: TGTGCCGGACAGGGTATCGACACTGAAGCTTTCTTT. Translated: CAGQGIDTEAFF.

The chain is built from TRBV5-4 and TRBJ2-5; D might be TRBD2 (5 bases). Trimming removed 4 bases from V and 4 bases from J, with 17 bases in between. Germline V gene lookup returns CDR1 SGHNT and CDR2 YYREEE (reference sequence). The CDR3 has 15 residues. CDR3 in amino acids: CASSALGLRAETQYF. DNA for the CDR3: TGTGCCAGCAGCGCCTTGGGCTTGAGGGCAGAGACCCAGTACTTC.

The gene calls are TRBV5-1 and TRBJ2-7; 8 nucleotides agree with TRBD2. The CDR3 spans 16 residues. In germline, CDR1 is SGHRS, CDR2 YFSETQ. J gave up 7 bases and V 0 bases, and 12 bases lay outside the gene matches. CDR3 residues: CASSLATLAAQGEQYF. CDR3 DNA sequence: TGCGCCAGCAGCTTGGCGACACTAGCGGCACAAGGGGAGCAGTACTTC.

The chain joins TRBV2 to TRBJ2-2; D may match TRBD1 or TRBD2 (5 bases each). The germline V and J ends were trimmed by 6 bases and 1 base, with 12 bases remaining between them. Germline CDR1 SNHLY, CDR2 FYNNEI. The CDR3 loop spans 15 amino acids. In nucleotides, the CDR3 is TGTGCCAGCAGGGCCGGGACCGAGAACACCGGGGAGCTGTTTTTT. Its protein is CASRAGTENTGELFF.

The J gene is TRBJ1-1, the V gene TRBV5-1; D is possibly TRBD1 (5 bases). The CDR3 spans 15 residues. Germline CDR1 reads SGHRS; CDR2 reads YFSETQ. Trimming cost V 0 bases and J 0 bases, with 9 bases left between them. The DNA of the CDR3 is TGCGCCAGCAGCTTGGCGTCAGGGATGAACACTGAAGCTTTCTTT. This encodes CASSLASGMNTEAFF.

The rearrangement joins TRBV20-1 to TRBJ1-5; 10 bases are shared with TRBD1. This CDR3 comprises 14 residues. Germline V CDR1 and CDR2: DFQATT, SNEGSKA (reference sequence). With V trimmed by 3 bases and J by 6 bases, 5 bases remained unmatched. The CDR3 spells CSASPTGGSQPQHF. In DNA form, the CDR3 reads TGCAGTGCTAGTCCGACAGGGGGCAGTCAGCCCCAGCATTTT.

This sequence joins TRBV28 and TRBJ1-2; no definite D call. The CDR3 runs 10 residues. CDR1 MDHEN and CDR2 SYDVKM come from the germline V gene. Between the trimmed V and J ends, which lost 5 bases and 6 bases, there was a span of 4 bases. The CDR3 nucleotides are TGTGCCAGCAGTAATAATGGCTACACCTTC. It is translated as CASSNNGYTF.

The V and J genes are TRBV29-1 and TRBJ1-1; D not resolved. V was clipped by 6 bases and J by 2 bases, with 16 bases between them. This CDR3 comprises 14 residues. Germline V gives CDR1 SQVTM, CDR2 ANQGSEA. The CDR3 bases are TGCAGCGTCATCTTGGGGAGCCTAAACACTGAAGCTTTCTTT. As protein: CSVILGSLNTEAFF. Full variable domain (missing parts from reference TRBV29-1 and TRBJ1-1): SAVISQKPSRDICQRGTSLTIQCQVDSQVTMMFWYRQQPGQSLTLIATANQGSEATYESGFVIDKFPISRPNLTFSTLTVSNMSPEDSSIYLCSVILGSLNTEAFFGQGTRLTVV.